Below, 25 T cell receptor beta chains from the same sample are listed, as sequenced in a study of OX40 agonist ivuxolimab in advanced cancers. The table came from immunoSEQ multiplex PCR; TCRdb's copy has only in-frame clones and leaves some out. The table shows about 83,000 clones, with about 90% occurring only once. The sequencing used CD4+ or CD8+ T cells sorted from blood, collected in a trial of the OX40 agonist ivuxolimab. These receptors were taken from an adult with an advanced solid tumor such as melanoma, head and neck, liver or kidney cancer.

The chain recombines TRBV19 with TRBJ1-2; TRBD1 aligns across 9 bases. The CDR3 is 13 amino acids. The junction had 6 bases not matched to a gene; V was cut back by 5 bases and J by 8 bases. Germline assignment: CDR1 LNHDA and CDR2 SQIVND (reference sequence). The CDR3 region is CASSPQGARGYTF. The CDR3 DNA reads TGTGCCAGTAGTCCACAGGGGGCTCGGGGCTACACCTTC.

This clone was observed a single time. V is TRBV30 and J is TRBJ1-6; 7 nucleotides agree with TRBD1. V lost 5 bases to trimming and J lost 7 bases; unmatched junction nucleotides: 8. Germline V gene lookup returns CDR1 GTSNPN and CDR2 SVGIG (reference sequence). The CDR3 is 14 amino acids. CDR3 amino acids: CAWEGGTENSPLHF. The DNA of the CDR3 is TGTGCCTGGGAAGGTGGGACAGAGAATTCACCCCTCCACTTT.

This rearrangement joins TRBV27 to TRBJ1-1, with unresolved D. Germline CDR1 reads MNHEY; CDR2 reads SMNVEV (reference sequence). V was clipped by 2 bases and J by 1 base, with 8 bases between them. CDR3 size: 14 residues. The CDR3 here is CASSLVGRNTEAFF. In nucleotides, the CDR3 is TGTGCCAGCAGTTTAGTTGGACGGAACACTGAAGCTTTCTTT.

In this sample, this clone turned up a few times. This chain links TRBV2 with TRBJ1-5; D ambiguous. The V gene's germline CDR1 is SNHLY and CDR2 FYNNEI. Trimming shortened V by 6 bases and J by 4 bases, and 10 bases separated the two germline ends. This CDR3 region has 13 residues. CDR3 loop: CASSVTENQPQHF. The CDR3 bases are TGTGCCAGCAGCGTGACGGAGAATCAGCCCCAGCATTTT.

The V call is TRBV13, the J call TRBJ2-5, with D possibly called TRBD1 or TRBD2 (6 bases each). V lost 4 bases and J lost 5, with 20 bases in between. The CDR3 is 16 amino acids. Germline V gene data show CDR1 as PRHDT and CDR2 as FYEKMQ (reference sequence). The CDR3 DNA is TGTGCCAGCAGCTACATAACTCGGGGGCGAGGGGAGACCCAGTACTTC. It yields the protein CASSYITRGRGETQYF.

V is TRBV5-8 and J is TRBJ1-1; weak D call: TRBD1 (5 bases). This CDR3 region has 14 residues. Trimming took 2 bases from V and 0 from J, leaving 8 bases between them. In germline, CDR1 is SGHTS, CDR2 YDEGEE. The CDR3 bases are TGTGCCAGCAGCTTTACAGGATTGAACACTGAAGCTTTCTTT. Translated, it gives CASSFTGLNTEAFF.

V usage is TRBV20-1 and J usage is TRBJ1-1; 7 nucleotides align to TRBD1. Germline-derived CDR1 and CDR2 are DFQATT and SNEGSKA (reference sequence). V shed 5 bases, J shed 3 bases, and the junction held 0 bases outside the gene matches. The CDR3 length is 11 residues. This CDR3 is CSADRDTEAFF. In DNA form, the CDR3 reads TGCAGTGCTGACAGGGACACTGAAGCTTTCTTT.

The CDR3 sequence: CASSLVGGFYEQFF. CDR3 DNA sequence: TGTGCCAGCAGCTTAGTGGGAGGGTTCTATGAGCAGTTCTTC. The rearrangement uses TRBV11-3 and TRBJ2-1, with 7 nucleotides matching TRBD2. Losses at the gene ends were 1 base for V and 8 bases for J; bases not matched to a gene: 5. The CDR3 is 14 amino acids. CDR1 and CDR2 (germline): SGHNT, YENEEA.

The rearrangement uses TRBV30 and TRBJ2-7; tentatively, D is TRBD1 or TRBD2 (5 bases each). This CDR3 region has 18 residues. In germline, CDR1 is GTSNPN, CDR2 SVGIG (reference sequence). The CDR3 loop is CATEVPGPPGARGYEQYF. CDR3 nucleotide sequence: TGTGCAACGGAAGTTCCGGGTCCCCCTGGTGCGAGGGGCTACGAGCAGTACTTC.

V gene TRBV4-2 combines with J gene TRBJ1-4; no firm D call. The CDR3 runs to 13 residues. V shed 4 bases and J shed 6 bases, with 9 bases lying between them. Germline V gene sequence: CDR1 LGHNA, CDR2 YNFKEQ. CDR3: CASSREMDEKLFF. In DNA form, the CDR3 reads TGTGCCAGCAGCCGGGAAATGGATGAAAAACTGTTTTTT.

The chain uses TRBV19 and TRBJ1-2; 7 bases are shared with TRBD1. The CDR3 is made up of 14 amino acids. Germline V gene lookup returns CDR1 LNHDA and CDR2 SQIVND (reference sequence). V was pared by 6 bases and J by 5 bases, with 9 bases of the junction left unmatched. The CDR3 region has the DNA TGTGCCAGTAGCCTAACAGGGGAAGGGTATGGCTACACCTTC. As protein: CASSLTGEGYGYTF.

This CDR3 is CASSIDRQVGVQLYGYTF. CDR3 DNA: TGTGCCAGTAGTATAGATCGGCAGGTGGGGGTTCAACTATATGGCTACACCTTC. The chain joins TRBV19 to TRBJ1-2; TRBD1 might be the D (5 bases). CDR3 length equals 18 residues. CDR1 LNHDA and CDR2 SQIVND come from the germline V gene (reference sequence). Trimming pared 0 bases from V and 5 bases from J, leaving 22 bases between.

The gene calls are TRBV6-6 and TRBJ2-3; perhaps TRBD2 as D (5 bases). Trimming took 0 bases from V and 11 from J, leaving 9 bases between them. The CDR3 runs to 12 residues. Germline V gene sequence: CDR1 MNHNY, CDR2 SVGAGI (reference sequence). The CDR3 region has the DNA TGTGCCAGCAGTTACTCGAGTACTAGGCAGTATTTT. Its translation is CASSYSSTRQYF.

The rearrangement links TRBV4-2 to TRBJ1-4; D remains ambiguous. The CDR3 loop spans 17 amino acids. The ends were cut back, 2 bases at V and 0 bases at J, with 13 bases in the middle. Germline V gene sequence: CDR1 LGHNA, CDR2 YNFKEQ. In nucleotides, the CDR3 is TGTGCCAGCAGCCAAACCCCGCAATTCACAACTAATGAAAAACTGTTTTTT. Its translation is CASSQTPQFTTNEKLFF.

CDR3 in DNA: TGTGCCAGCAGTTACCAATCCAGCTACGAGCAGTACTTC. Its translation is CASSYQSSYEQYF. V is TRBV27 and J is TRBJ2-7; the D is unclear. Germline assignment: CDR1 MNHEY and CDR2 SMNVEV (reference sequence). V gave up 4 bases and J gave up 3 bases, with 10 bases separating them. The CDR3 extends over 13 amino acids.

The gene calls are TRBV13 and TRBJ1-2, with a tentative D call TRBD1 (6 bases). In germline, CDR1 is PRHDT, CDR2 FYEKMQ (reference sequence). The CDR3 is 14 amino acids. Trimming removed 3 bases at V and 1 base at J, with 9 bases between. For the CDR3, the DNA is TGTGCCAGCAGCTTTGGACAGATTAACTATGGCTACACCTTC. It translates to CASSFGQINYGYTF.

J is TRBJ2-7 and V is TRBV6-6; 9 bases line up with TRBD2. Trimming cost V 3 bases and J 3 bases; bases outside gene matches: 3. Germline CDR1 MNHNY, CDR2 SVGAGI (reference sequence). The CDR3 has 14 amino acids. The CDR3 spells CASSYSGGNYEQYV. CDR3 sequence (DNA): TGTGCCAGCAGTTATAGCGGGGGCAACTACGAGCAGTACGTC.

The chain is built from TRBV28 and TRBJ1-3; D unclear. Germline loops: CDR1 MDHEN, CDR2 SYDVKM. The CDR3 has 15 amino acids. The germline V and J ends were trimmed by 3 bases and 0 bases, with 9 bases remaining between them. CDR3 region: CASSFTIRSGNTIYF. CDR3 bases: TGTGCCAGCAGTTTCACGATTCGCTCTGGAAACACCATATATTTT.

For the CDR3, the DNA is TGTGCCAGCAGCCAAAGGCTTTCAGATACGCAGTATTTT. Translated: CASSQRLSDTQYF. V gene TRBV4-2 combines with J gene TRBJ2-3; D call uncertain. Germline V lookup: CDR1 LGHNA, CDR2 YNFKEQ. Deletions cut 2 bases from V and 4 bases from J, with 7 bases between. There are 13 residues in the CDR3.

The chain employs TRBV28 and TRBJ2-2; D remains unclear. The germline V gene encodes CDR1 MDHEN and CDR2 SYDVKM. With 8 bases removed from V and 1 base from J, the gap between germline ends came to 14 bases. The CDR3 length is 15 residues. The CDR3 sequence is CASRSVFENTGELFF. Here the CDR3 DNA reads TGTGCCAGCCGTTCGGTCTTCGAGAACACCGGGGAGCTGTTTTTT.

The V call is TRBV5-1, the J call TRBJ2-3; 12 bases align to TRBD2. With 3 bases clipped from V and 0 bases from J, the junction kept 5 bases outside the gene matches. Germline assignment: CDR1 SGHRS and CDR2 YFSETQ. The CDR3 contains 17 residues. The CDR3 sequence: CASSSSGGAASTDTQYF. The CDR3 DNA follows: TGCGCCAGCAGCTCTAGCGGGGGGGCTGCTAGCACAGATACGCAGTATTTT. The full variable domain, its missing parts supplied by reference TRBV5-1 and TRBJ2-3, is KAGVTQTPRYLIKTRGQQVTLSCSPISGHRSVSWYQQTPGQGLQFLFEYFSETQRNKGNFPGRFSGRQFSNSRSEMNVSTLELGDSALYLCASSSSGGAASTDTQYFGPGTRLTVL.

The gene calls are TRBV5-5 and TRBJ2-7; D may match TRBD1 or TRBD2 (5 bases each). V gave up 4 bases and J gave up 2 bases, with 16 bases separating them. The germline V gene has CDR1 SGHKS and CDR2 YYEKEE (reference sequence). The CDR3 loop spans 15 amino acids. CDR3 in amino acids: CASSHGTEVTYEQYV. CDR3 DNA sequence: TGTGCCAGCAGCCACGGGACGGAGGTAACCTACGAGCAGTACGTC.

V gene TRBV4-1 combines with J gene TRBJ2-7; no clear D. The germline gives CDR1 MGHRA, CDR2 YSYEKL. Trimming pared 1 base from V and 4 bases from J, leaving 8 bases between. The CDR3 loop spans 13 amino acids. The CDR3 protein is CASSQATDYEQYF. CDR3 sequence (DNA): TGCGCCAGCAGCCAAGCTACTGATTACGAGCAGTACTTC.

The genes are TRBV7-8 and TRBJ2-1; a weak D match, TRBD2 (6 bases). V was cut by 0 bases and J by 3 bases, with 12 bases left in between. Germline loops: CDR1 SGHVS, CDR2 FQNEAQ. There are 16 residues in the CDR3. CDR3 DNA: TGTGCCAGCAGCTTAGCGTCGGGGGTAGACTACAATGAGCAGTTCTTC. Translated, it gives CASSLASGVDYNEQFF.

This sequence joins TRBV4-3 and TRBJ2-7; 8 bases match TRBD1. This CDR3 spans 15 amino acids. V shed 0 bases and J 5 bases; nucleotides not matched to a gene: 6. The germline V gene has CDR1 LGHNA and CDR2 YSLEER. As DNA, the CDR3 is TGCGCCAGCAGCCAAGATTACAGGGGGAGCAACGAGCAGTACTTC. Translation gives CASSQDYRGSNEQYF.